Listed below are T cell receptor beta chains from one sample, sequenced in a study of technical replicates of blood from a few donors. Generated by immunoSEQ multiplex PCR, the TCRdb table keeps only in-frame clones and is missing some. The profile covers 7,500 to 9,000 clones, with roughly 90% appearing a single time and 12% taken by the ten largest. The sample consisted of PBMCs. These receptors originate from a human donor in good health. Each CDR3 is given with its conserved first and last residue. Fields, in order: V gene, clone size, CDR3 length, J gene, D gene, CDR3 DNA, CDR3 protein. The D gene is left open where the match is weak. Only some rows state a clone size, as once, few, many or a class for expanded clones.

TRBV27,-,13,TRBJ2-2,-,TGTGCCAGCAGTTTTGGGGCGACCGGGGAGCTGTTTTTT,CASSFGATGELFF
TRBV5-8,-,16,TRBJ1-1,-,TGTGCCAGCAGCTTGGACAGGGTTCTTCAAAACACTGAAGCTTTCTTT,CASSLDRVLQNTEAFF
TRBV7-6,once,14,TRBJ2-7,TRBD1,TGTGCCAGCAGCGCCCGACAGGGGGCGGGGGAGCAGTACTTC,CASSARQGAGEQYF
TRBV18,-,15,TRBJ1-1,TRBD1,TGTGCCAGCTCACCGAGGACAGGGGAGAACACTGAAGCTTTCTTT,CASSPRTGENTEAFF
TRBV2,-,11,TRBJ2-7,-,TGTGCCAGCAGTTCAGGGGACGAGCAGTACTTC,CASSSGDEQYF
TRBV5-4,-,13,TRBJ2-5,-,TGTGCCAGCAGCTTACCGGGGGTGGAGACCCAGTACTTC,CASSLPGVETQYF
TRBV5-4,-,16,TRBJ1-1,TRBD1,TGTGCCAGCCAGATAACAGGGGACCTCATGAACACTGAAGCTTTCTTT,CASQITGDLMNTEAFF
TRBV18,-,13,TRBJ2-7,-,TGTGCCAGCTCACACAGTGAAGGATACGAGCAGTACTTC,CASSHSEGYEQYF
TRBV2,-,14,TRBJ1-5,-,TGTGCCAGCAGTGACAGAAGATACAATCAGCCCCAGCATTTT,CASSDRRYNQPQHF
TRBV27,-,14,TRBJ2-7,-,TGTGCCAGCAGTTTATCTTCCCAGGGATACGAGCAGTACTTC,CASSLSSQGYEQYF
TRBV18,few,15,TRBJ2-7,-,TGTGCCAGCTCAGAAGCCCCAGGGGGGCTGTACGAGCAGTACTTC,CASSEAPGGLYEQYF
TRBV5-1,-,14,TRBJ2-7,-,TGCGCCAGCAGCCCCGATGGGAGTCCCTACGAGCAGTACTTC,CASSPDGSPYEQYF
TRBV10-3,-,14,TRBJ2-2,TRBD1,TGTGCCAGTAACCCGGGACAGGTTACCGGGGAGCTGTTTTTT,CASNPGQVTGELFF
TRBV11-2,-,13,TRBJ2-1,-,TGTGCCAGCAGCTTCCGACAGTACAATGAGCAGTTCTTC,CASSFRQYNEQFF
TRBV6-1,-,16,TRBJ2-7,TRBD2,TGTGCCAGCAGTGGTGGAAGAACACTGGGAGGGTACGAGCAGTACTTC,CASSGGRTLGGYEQYF
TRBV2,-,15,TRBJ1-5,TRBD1,TGTGCCAGCAGTCTGACAGGGGGCGACAATCAGCCCCAGCATTTT,CASSLTGGDNQPQHF
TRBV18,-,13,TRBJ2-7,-,TGTGCCAGCTCACCACCGAGGCAGGGGGAGCAGTACTTC,CASSPPRQGEQYF
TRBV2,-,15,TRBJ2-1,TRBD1,TGTGCCAGCAGCTGGACAGGGGGTAACGACGGTGAGCAGTTCTTC,CASSWTGGNDGEQFF
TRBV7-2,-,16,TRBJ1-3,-,TGTGCCAGCAGCCTTCTCGGACTGAGCTCTGGAAACACCATATATTTT,CASSLLGLSSGNTIYF
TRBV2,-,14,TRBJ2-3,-,TGTGCCAGCAGTGAATTCCCAGGCACAGATACGCAGTATTTT,CASSEFPGTDTQYF
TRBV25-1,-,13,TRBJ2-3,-,TGTGCCAGCATCTCGGCAGGAGGAGATACGCAGTATTTT,CASISAGGDTQYF
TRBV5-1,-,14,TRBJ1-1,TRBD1,TGCGCCAGCAGCTTTTCAGGGGGGAACACTGAAGCTTTCTTT,CASSFSGGNTEAFF
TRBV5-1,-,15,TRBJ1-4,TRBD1,TGCGCCAGCAGCCTACCCGGGACAGGGGTGGAAAAACTGTTTTTT,CASSLPGTGVEKLFF
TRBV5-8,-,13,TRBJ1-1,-,TGTGCCAGCAGGTATACAATGAACACTGAAGCTTTCTTT,CASRYTMNTEAFF
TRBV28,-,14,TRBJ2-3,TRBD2,TGTGCCAGCAGTTTAGGAGCGGGAGTAGATACGCAGTATTTT,CASSLGAGVDTQYF
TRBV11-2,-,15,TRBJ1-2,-,TGTGCCAGCAGCTTAGATTTGGACAGCAACTATGGCTACACCTTC,CASSLDLDSNYGYTF
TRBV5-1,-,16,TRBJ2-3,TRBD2,TGCGCCAGCAGCTTGGGACTAGCGGGAGGCGCAGATACGCAGTATTTT,CASSLGLAGGADTQYF
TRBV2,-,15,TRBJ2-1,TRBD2,TGTGCCAGCAGTGAAGCGGTCGGGAGGGCAGAACCGCAGTTCTTC,CASSEAVGRAEPQFF
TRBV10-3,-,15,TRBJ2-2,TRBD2,TGTGCCATTTTCCCAGCGGGAGAGGGCACCGGGGAGCTGTTTTTT,CAIFPAGEGTGELFF
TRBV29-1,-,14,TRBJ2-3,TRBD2,TGCAGCGTTGGAGGACTAGCGGGAGTAATTACGCAGTATTTT,CSVGGLAGVITQYF
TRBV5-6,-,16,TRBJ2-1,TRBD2,TGTGCCAGCAGCTTGAAAGGACTAGCGGGAGTTGGGGAGCAGTTCTTC,CASSLKGLAGVGEQFF
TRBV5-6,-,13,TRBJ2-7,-,TGTGCCAGCAGCCCGTCCCCCGGGTACGAGCAGTACTTC,CASSPSPGYEQYF
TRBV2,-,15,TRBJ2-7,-,TGTGCCAGCAGTGAAGGGGGGGGCCCTGGCTACGAGCAGTACTTC,CASSEGGGPGYEQYF
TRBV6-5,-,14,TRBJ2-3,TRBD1,TGTGCCAGCAGTACGACAGGGGACGCAGATACGCAGTATTTT,CASSTTGDADTQYF
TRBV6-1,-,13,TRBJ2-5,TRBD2,TGTGCCAGCAGTGGGGGACTACAAGAGACCCAGTACTTC,CASSGGLQETQYF
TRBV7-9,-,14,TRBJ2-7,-,TGTGCCAGCAGCTTAGGAGAGAATCCCTACGAGCAGTACTTC,CASSLGENPYEQYF
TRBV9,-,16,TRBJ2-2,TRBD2,TGTGCCAGCAGCGTAGGCCTAGCGGGGAACACCGGGGAGCTGTTTTTT,CASSVGLAGNTGELFF
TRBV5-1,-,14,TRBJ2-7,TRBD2,TGCGCCAGCAGCCCTGGCGGGAGAACGTACGAGCAGTACTTC,CASSPGGRTYEQYF
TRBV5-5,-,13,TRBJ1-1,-,TGTGCCAGCAGCTTGGATCGGTATCCTGAAGCTTTCTTT,CASSLDRYPEAFF
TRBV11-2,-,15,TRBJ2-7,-,TGTGCCAGCAGCCCTAACAGGGGAGCGGGCTACGAGCAGTACTTC,CASSPNRGAGYEQYF
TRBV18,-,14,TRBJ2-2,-,TGTGCCAGCTCCCCGGGACAGAACACCGGGGAGCTGTTTTTT,CASSPGQNTGELFF